These 27 T cell receptor beta chains share one sample of origin, sequenced in a study of T-cell reconstitution after alpha-beta-depleted transplantation in children. Using unique molecular identifiers, the investigators prepared the TCRbeta library. MiXCR, applied by TCRdb to the PCR reads, yields one record per CDR3 protein. The table has 95,000 to 150,000 distinct CDR3 sequences, about 23% seen once; the top ten hold 10% to 13%. The sequences come from PBMCs, mostly from graft donor cells, collected 180 days after TCRalphabeta/CD19-depleted stem cell transplant. All receptors come from a male patient aged 2 to 9 who had a stem cell transplant for chronic granulomatous disease, so the T cells may come from the graft donor.

In its sample, this clonotype was seen many times. The chain combines TRBV5-1 with TRBJ2-3, with unresolved D. Trimming cost V 0 bases and J 8 bases, with 22 bases left between them. The CDR3 length is 17 residues. The germline CDR1 and CDR2 sequences are SGHRS and YFSETQ. CDR3 coding DNA: TGCGCCAGCAGCTTGGGGAGCAGAAGCCCTAGATATCGTACGCAGTATTTT. This codes for CASSLGSRSPRYRTQYF.

This clonotype occurred many times. This chain's CDR3 is CASSPGHPLDEQFF. The CDR3 DNA sequence: TGCGCCAGTTCCCCGGGACACCCTTTGGATGAGCAGTTCTTC. The chain has TRBV5-1 and TRBJ2-1; the D gene is possibly TRBD1 (6 bases). V was cut by 8 bases and J by 8 bases, with 20 bases left in between. The germline gives CDR1 SGHRS, CDR2 YFSETQ. The CDR3 covers 14 residues.

This clonotype was detected many times. The CDR3 spells CASSQGAGSQETQYF. The CDR3 DNA is TGTGCCAGCAGCCAAGGGGCAGGAAGTCAAGAGACCCAGTACTTC. The V and J genes are TRBV14 and TRBJ2-5; D gene ambiguous. This CDR3 is built from 15 residues. Trimming removed 1 base at V and 2 bases at J, with 11 bases between. In germline, CDR1 is SGHDN, CDR2 FVKESK.

The V call is TRBV5-6, the J call TRBJ1-1, with D uncertain. CDR3 length: 16 residues. Germline CDR1 SGHDT, CDR2 YYEEEE. V was clipped by 7 bases and J by 0 bases, with 19 bases between them. The CDR3: CASALRYRTLNTEAFF. The CDR3 DNA sequence: TGTGCCAGCGCCTTACGATACAGAACCTTGAACACTGAAGCTTTCTTT. The entire variable domain, with the rest obtained from reference TRBV5-6 and TRBJ1-1, is as follows: DAGVTQSPTHLIKTRGQQVTLRCSPKSGHDTVSWYQQALGQGPQFIFQYYEEEERQRGNFPDRFSGHQFPNYSSELNVNALLLGDSALYLCASALRYRTLNTEAFFGQGTRLTVV.

The table lists this clonotype with many counts. This chain uses TRBV27 with TRBJ2-1; maybe TRBD2 (5 bases). This CDR3 contains 16 residues. CDR1 and CDR2 from the germline V gene are MNHEY and SMNVEV (reference sequence). The germline V and J ends were trimmed by 7 bases and 5 bases, with 21 bases remaining between them. The DNA of the CDR3 is TGTGCCAGCATCCCCCGGGGAGTAGTCGCCAACAATGAGCAGTTCTTC. It translates to CASIPRGVVANNEQFF.

This clonotype was counted between two and nine times. The chain joins TRBV7-2 to TRBJ2-5; tentative D call: TRBD2 (7 bases). Per germline, CDR1 SGHTA and CDR2 FQGNSA. Trimming left V 4 bases short and J 5 bases short, with 20 bases between. This CDR3 spans 16 amino acids. CDR3 amino acids: CASSSLGGGLRETQYF. Written as DNA, the CDR3 is TGTGCCAGCAGCTCTTTAGGGGGGGGCTTGAGGGAGACCCAGTACTTC. Variable domain in full (rest from reference TRBV7-2 and TRBJ2-5): GAGVSQSPSNKVTEKGKDVELRCDPISGHTALYWYRQSLGQGLEFLIYFQGNSAPDKSGLPSDRFSAERTGGSVSTLTIQRTQQEDSAVYLCASSSLGGGLRETQYFGPGTRLLVL.

This clonotype was found many times. The chain links TRBV12-3 or TRBV12-4 to TRBJ2-3, with D unclear. V dropped 2 bases and J dropped 0 bases, with 6 bases sitting between them. The CDR3 runs 14 residues. The CDR3 spells CASSLTGSTDTQYF. The CDR3 DNA reads TGTGCCAGCAGTTTAACCGGCAGCACAGATACGCAGTATTTT.

This clonotype has a handful of counts. The gene calls are TRBV9 and TRBJ2-7; D gene ambiguous. The CDR3 has 13 residues. Looked up from germline, CDR1 is SGDLS and CDR2 is YYNGEE. Trimming stripped 4 bases from V and 7 bases from J, with 15 bases between. The CDR3: CASSLADWQEQYF. The CDR3 nucleotides are TGTGCCAGCAGCCTTGCAGACTGGCAGGAGCAGTACTTC.

V usage is TRBV5-5 and J usage is TRBJ2-7, with 8 bases lining up with TRBD1. Trimming removed 2 bases from V and 5 bases from J; junction bases left unmatched: 6. CDR1 is SGHKS, CDR2 YYEKEE, per germline (reference sequence). The CDR3 covers 14 residues. The CDR3, as DNA: TGTGCCAGCAGCTTTCGGGACAGGCTGGACGAGCAGTACTTC. Its protein product is CASSFRDRLDEQYF.

At least ten counts were recorded for this clonotype. The V and J genes are TRBV5-5 and TRBJ2-7; D is unclear. This CDR3 spans 14 amino acids. CDR1 is SGHKS and CDR2 is YYEKEE in the germline V gene (reference sequence). Trimming shortened V by 0 bases and J by 2 bases, and 9 bases separated the two germline ends. CDR3 nucleotides: TGTGCCAGCAGCTTGGTAGGTCAGACCTACGAGCAGTACTTC. Its translation: CASSLVGQTYEQYF.

V and J are TRBV9 and TRBJ2-2, with D unresolved. The CDR3 extends over 15 amino acids. Trimming stripped 0 bases from V and 2 bases from J, with 8 bases between. Germline CDR1 reads SGDLS; CDR2 reads YYNGEE. The CDR3 spells CASSVVDFNTGELFF. CDR3 DNA sequence: TGTGCCAGCAGCGTAGTTGACTTTAACACCGGGGAGCTGTTTTTT.

The chain recombines TRBV20-1 with TRBJ1-1; D is uncertain. V was trimmed by 3 bases and J by 3 bases, leaving 8 bases between them. The germline gives CDR1 DFQATT, CDR2 SNEGSKA (reference sequence). The CDR3 contains 12 residues. CDR3 amino acids: CSASFPDTEAFF. The CDR3 DNA follows: TGCAGTGCTAGTTTCCCGGACACTGAAGCTTTCTTT.

This clonotype was observed many times. The chain recombines TRBV11-2 with TRBJ2-3; D not certain. V was cut by 0 bases and J by 5 bases, with 9 bases left in between. The CDR3 is made up of 14 amino acids. Germline CDR1 SGHAT, CDR2 FQNNGV. The CDR3 nucleotides are TGTGCCAGCAGCTTAGATTACCGGGTAGATACGCAGTATTTT. Translated: CASSLDYRVDTQYF.

V gene TRBV6-2 or TRBV6-3 combines with J gene TRBJ2-1, with D possibly TRBD2 on 6 matching bases. The CDR3 covers 13 residues. V was trimmed by 4 bases and J by 9 bases, leaving 13 bases between them. Per the germline V gene, CDR1 is MNHEY and CDR2 is SVGEGT. The CDR3 protein is CASSLREEGEQFF. The CDR3 coding sequence is TGTGCCAGCAGTTTACGCGAGGAGGGTGAGCAGTTCTTC.

The chain uses TRBV7-3 and TRBJ2-1; the D is unclear. The V and J ends lost 4 bases and 7 bases respectively, with 8 bases between them. The germline V gene has CDR1 SGHTA and CDR2 FQGTGA. There are 12 residues in the CDR3. The CDR3 sequence is CASSYKENEQFF. The CDR3, as DNA: TGTGCCAGCAGCTACAAAGAGAATGAGCAGTTCTTC.

This clonotype appeared a few times. This chain's CDR3 is CASSPRETSYNSPLHF. The CDR3 DNA is TGTGCCAGCAGCCCCCGGGAGACATCCTATAATTCACCCCTCCACTTT. This rearrangement joins TRBV5-5 to TRBJ1-6; D call uncertain. The CDR3 spans 16 residues. Looked up from germline, CDR1 is SGHKS and CDR2 is YYEKEE (reference sequence). The ends were cut back, 4 bases at V and 1 base at J, with 12 bases in the middle.

There are a few counts of this clonotype. The chain carries TRBV12-5 and TRBJ2-2; the D is unclear. The CDR3 runs to 15 residues. In germline, CDR1 is LGHNT, CDR2 FRNRAP. Trimming removed 5 bases at V and 1 base at J, with 11 bases between. In DNA, the CDR3 is TGTGCTAGTGGTCCCGGACGGCTGAACACCGGGGAGCTGTTTTTT. It codes for CASGPGRLNTGELFF.

This clonotype was observed at least ten times. The genes are TRBV12-3 or TRBV12-4 and TRBJ2-2; D ambiguous. CDR3 length: 14 residues. Trimming pared 4 bases from V and 2 bases from J, leaving 8 bases between. The DNA for the CDR3 is TGTGCCAGCAGTTCCCATGGAAACACCGGGGAGCTGTTTTTT. It is translated as CASSSHGNTGELFF.

The table lists this clonotype with many counts. This sequence joins TRBV20-1 and TRBJ2-5, with no clear D. The CDR3 has 12 amino acids. The ends were cut back, 2 bases at V and 10 bases at J, with 14 bases in the middle. Looked up from germline, CDR1 is DFQATT and CDR2 is SNEGSKA (reference sequence). The CDR3 is CSARTYSSDQYF. In DNA, the CDR3 is TGCAGTGCTAGAACGTACTCGAGTGACCAGTACTTC.

This clonotype was detected ten times or more. The J gene is TRBJ1-2, the V gene TRBV5-1; possibly TRBD1 for D (6 bases). Germline loops: CDR1 SGHRS, CDR2 YFSETQ. Trimming shortened V by 4 bases and J by 4 bases, and 11 bases separated the two germline ends. This CDR3 region has 13 residues. The CDR3 is CASSEGTTYGYTF. The CDR3 DNA reads TGCGCCAGCAGCGAAGGGACAACCTATGGCTACACCTTC.

This clonotype was seen many times. The chain uses TRBV3-1 and TRBJ2-3; TRBD2 agrees at 7 bases. The CDR3 has 18 residues. Trimming at V came to 0 bases and at J to 5 bases, leaving 14 bases not matched to a gene. Germline V gene sequence: CDR1 LGHDT, CDR2 YNNKEL (reference sequence). CDR3 amino acids: CASSQDYQRGSEGDTQYF. As DNA, the CDR3 is TGTGCCAGCAGCCAAGATTACCAGCGGGGCTCAGAGGGAGATACGCAGTATTTT.

This clonotype occurred a few times. The J gene is TRBJ1-1, the V gene TRBV5-5; the match to TRBD1 covers 9 bases. The trim removed 3 bases at V and 7 bases at J, leaving 10 bases unmatched. The length of the CDR3 is 15 residues. The germline CDR1 and CDR2 sequences are SGHKS and YYEKEE (reference sequence). The CDR3 loop reads CASSSLGTGTGEAFF. CDR3 DNA sequence: TGTGCCAGCAGCTCACTAGGGACAGGGACGGGTGAAGCTTTCTTT.

The chain joins TRBV5-1 to TRBJ1-1; a weak D match, TRBD1 (5 bases). Trimming shortened V by 4 bases and J by 4 bases, and 11 bases separated the two germline ends. Germline values: CDR1 SGHRS, CDR2 YFSETQ. The CDR3 covers 13 residues. The CDR3: CASSTDTGTEAFF. CDR3 sequence (DNA): TGCGCCAGCAGCACCGATACAGGCACTGAAGCTTTCTTT.

This clonotype was counted at least ten times. The V and J genes are TRBV7-2 and TRBJ2-5, with 8 bases identical to TRBD2. The CDR3 consists of 14 residues. Germline CDR1 is SGHTA and CDR2 is FQGNSA. Trimming at V came to 4 bases and at J to 5 bases, leaving 6 bases not matched to a gene. CDR3 sequence: CASSSSRGVETQYF. Here the CDR3 DNA reads TGTGCCAGCAGCTCCTCGCGGGGGGTTGAGACCCAGTACTTC.

The rearrangement links TRBV7-3 to TRBJ2-1, with 12 nucleotides matching TRBD2. The CDR3 has 18 amino acids. V was pared by 2 bases and J by 1 base, with 6 bases of the junction left unmatched. Germline V gene data show CDR1 as SGHTA and CDR2 as FQGTGA. CDR3: CASSLWASGGASYNEQFF. DNA of the CDR3: TGTGCCAGCAGCTTATGGGCTAGCGGGGGGGCTTCCTACAATGAGCAGTTCTTC.

The rearrangement uses TRBV12-3 or TRBV12-4 and TRBJ1-3; no definite D call. The CDR3 runs 14 residues. The V gene lost 2 bases and the J gene lost 4 bases, with 9 bases spanning the gap. This CDR3 reads CASSLPRTGNTIYF. As DNA, the CDR3 is TGTGCCAGCAGTTTACCCCGAACCGGAAACACCATATATTTT.

The rearrangement links TRBV20-1 to TRBJ2-2, with D unclear. This CDR3 region has 15 residues. Germline assignment: CDR1 DFQATT and CDR2 SNEGSKA (reference sequence). The V end lost 6 bases, the J end lost 2 bases, and 16 bases lay between the germline ends. The CDR3: CSAVDGEKNTGELFF. The CDR3 region has the DNA TGCAGTGCCGTCGACGGTGAGAAAAACACCGGGGAGCTGTTTTTT.